One and the same sample provided the 30 T cell receptor beta chains below, sequenced in a study of blood T cell repertoires in COVID-19. TCRdb keeps only in-frame clones here, not all; method: immunoSEQ multiplex PCR. The sample lists about 300,000 clones, approximately 86% occurring once. Material for sequencing was peripheral blood. These receptor sequences come from a man in his 70s with acute or convalescent COVID-19.

Only one count was recorded for this clone. The chain joins TRBV10-2 to TRBJ2-3; 8 bases map to TRBD2. The length of the CDR3 is 14 residues. Germline lookup yields CDR1 WSHSY and CDR2 SAAADI. After removal of 6 bases from V and 1 base from J, the junction contained 3 bases not matched to a gene. As DNA, the CDR3 is TGCGCCAGCAGGAATAGCGGGGGCACAGATACGCAGTATTTT. Translating gives CASRNSGGTDTQYF.

This chain joins TRBV4-1 and TRBJ1-5; D possibly corresponds to TRBD1 (6 bases). V lost 4 bases to trimming and J lost 8 bases, with 15 bases between them. Germline CDR1 MGHRA, CDR2 YSYEKL. CDR3 length equals 14 residues. The CDR3 DNA follows: TGCGCCAGCAGCCCCGGACAGATAACTGAGCCCCAGCATTTT. Protein product: CASSPGQITEPQHF.

The chain joins TRBV28 to TRBJ1-1; TRBD1 matches at 9 bases. Germline V gene data show CDR1 as MDHEN and CDR2 as SYDVKM. The CDR3 sequence is 15 residues long. Losses at the gene ends were 9 bases for V and 3 bases for J; bases not matched to a gene: 11. This CDR3 reads CASRRGDRVYTEAFF. CDR3 coding DNA: TGTGCCAGTAGACGGGGGGACAGGGTTTACACTGAAGCTTTCTTT.

The rearrangement links TRBV28 to TRBJ2-6; no firm D call. Germline assignment: CDR1 MDHEN and CDR2 SYDVKM. V shed 9 bases and J shed 0 bases, with 6 bases lying between them. The CDR3 sequence is 13 residues long. CDR3 nucleotide sequence: TGTGCCAGTCAGATCTCTGGGGCCAACGTCCTGACTTTC. It encodes CASQISGANVLTF. Full variable domain (rest looked up from reference TRBV28 and TRBJ2-6): DVKVTQSSRYLVKRTGEKVFLECVQDMDHENMFWYRQDPGLGLRLIYFSYDVKMKEKGDIPEGYSVSREKKERFSLILESASTNQTSMYLCASQISGANVLTFGAGSRLTVL.

V is TRBV18 and J is TRBJ1-3; 8 positions agree with TRBD1. The CDR3 is 16 amino acids. The germline CDR1 and CDR2 sequences are KGHSH and LQKENI. The V gene end was trimmed by 2 bases and the J gene end by 4 bases; junction bases not matched to a gene: 7. The CDR3 DNA sequence: TGTGCCAGCTCACCATCGACAGGGGCTTTCGGAAACACCATATATTTT. Translation gives CASSPSTGAFGNTIYF.

The rearrangement uses TRBV7-7 and TRBJ2-3, with D hard to call. The CDR3 runs 14 residues. Trimming pared 2 bases from V and 0 bases from J, leaving 6 bases between. Per germline, CDR1 SSHAT and CDR2 FNYEAQ (reference sequence). In DNA, the CDR3 is TGTGCCAGCAGCTTAACTGATAGCACAGATACGCAGTATTTT. Translated, it gives CASSLTDSTDTQYF.

This clone is a singleton in its sample. Written as DNA, the CDR3 is TGCGCCAGCAGCCAAGGAGCGGGACCTACCTACGAGCAGTACTTC. It is translated as CASSQGAGPTYEQYF. The chain couples TRBV4-3 to TRBJ2-7; 7 nucleotides line up with TRBD2. J was trimmed by 2 bases and V by 1 base; bases with no gene match: 5. This CDR3 comprises 15 residues. Germline CDR1 is LGHNA and CDR2 is YSLEER.

This chain connects TRBV19 to TRBJ1-2, with 9 nucleotides matching TRBD1. Unmatched junction bases numbered 6, after V lost 6 bases and J lost 4 bases. The germline V gene has CDR1 LNHDA and CDR2 SQIVND (reference sequence). The CDR3 is made up of 14 amino acids. CDR3 sequence: CASRRTGVFYGYTF. CDR3 nucleotides: TGTGCCAGTAGAAGGACAGGGGTCTTCTATGGCTACACCTTC.

V is TRBV21-1 and J is TRBJ1-5. TRBV21-1 is a known pseudogene. This CDR3 comprises 16 residues. The CDR3 loop reads CASSKVGGYSNQPQHF. The CDR3, as DNA: TGTGCCAGCAGCAAAGTCGGCGGCTATAGCAATCAGCCCCAGCATTTT.

The chain joins TRBV18 to TRBJ1-1; 8 bases are shared with TRBD1. This CDR3 has 15 amino acids. From germline, CDR1 is KGHSH and CDR2 LQKENI. J gave up 1 base and V 5 bases, and 6 bases lay outside the gene matches. The DNA of the CDR3 is TGTGCCAGCTCATGGGCAGGGGGCCGGAACACTGAAGCTTTCTTT. Translated: CASSWAGGRNTEAFF.

This rearrangement joins TRBV3-1 (or the pseudogene TRBV3-2) to TRBJ1-2; TRBD1 matches 7 bases. The germline gives CDR1 LGHDT, CDR2 YNNKEL (reference sequence). This CDR3 region has 15 residues. The ends lost 4 bases at V and 3 bases at J; junction bases unmatched: 8. Written as DNA, the CDR3 is TGTGCCAGCAGCCGCATACAGGGGTCCCACTATGGCTACACCTTC. This sequence encodes CASSRIQGSHYGYTF.

This clone was counted a single time. The rearrangement uses TRBV4-3 and TRBJ2-5, with TRBD1 matching 10 bases. CDR1 is LGHNA and CDR2 is YSLEER in the germline V gene. The trim removed 3 bases at V and 5 bases at J, leaving 12 bases unmatched. The length of the CDR3 is 17 residues. The CDR3: CASSQVRDRGNCETQYF. CDR3 coding DNA: TGCGCCAGCAGCCAGGTCCGGGACAGGGGAAATTGTGAGACCCAGTACTTC.

The chain carries TRBV4-3 and TRBJ2-7; 7 nucleotides line up with TRBD1. From germline, CDR1 is LGHNA and CDR2 YSLEER. Unmatched junction bases numbered 12, after V lost 0 bases and J lost 4 bases. The CDR3 runs 17 residues. This CDR3 is CASSQDLALTGNYEQYF. The CDR3 region has the DNA TGCGCCAGCAGCCAAGACTTAGCTTTGACAGGGAATTACGAGCAGTACTTC.

J is TRBJ2-5 and V is TRBV6-4; D ambiguous. V was cut by 9 bases and J by 4 bases, with 15 bases left in between. Germline V gene lookup returns CDR1 MRHNA and CDR2 SNTAGT. This CDR3 region has 13 residues. This chain's CDR3 is CASSAHPGETQYF. The CDR3 nucleotides are TGTGCCAGTTCAGCCCACCCGGGAGAGACCCAGTACTTC.

The chain has TRBV19 and TRBJ1-1; D remains ambiguous. Germline assignment: CDR1 LNHDA and CDR2 SQIVND (reference sequence). This CDR3 comprises 13 residues. The V end lost 3 bases, the J end lost 1 base, and 6 bases lay between the germline ends. CDR3 bases: TGTGCCAGTAGTATCGACACGAACACTGAAGCTTTCTTT. This sequence encodes CASSIDTNTEAFF.

The rearrangement links TRBV5-1 to TRBJ1-1; no clear D gene. Germline values: CDR1 SGHRS, CDR2 YFSETQ. V lost 4 bases to trimming and J lost 5 bases, with 15 bases between them. The CDR3 is made up of 14 amino acids. The CDR3 reads CASSPTTTVTEAFF. The CDR3 DNA reads TGCGCCAGCAGCCCCACAACGACTGTAACTGAAGCTTTCTTT.

This clone was counted a few times. V usage is TRBV19 and J usage is TRBJ1-1; 7 nucleotides agree with TRBD1. The CDR3 has 13 amino acids. Germline V lookup: CDR1 LNHDA, CDR2 SQIVND (reference sequence). J was trimmed by 3 bases and V by 3 bases; bases with no gene match: 1. The CDR3: CASSIQGDTEAFF. DNA for the CDR3: TGTGCCAGTAGTATCCAGGGGGACACTGAAGCTTTCTTT.

The rearrangement uses TRBV28 and TRBJ2-6, with unresolved D. The germline V and J ends were trimmed by 3 bases and 0 bases, with 6 bases remaining between them. The CDR3 is made up of 15 amino acids. Germline CDR1 reads MDHEN; CDR2 reads SYDVKM. The CDR3 sequence is CASSFPLSGANVLTF. The CDR3 DNA reads TGTGCCAGCAGTTTCCCTCTCTCTGGGGCCAACGTCCTGACTTTC. The full variable domain, completed using reference TRBV28 and TRBJ2-6, is DVKVTQSSRYLVKRTGEKVFLECVQDMDHENMFWYRQDPGLGLRLIYFSYDVKMKEKGDIPEGYSVSREKKERFSLILESASTNQTSMYLCASSFPLSGANVLTFGAGSRLTVL.

This chain links TRBV7-2 with TRBJ2-3, with D tentatively TRBD2 (5 bases). This CDR3 comprises 14 residues. The ends were cut back, 3 bases at V and 2 bases at J, with 9 bases in the middle. CDR1 is SGHTA and CDR2 is FQGNSA in the germline V gene. CDR3 residues: CASSLDLYTDTQYF. In DNA, the CDR3 is TGTGCCAGCAGCTTGGACTTATACACAGATACGCAGTATTTT.

The CDR3 DNA sequence: TGTGCCAGTAGTCGCTGGTTGGGGCGGGGGAGATACAATGAGCAGTTCTTC. Translating it yields CASSRWLGRGRYNEQFF. This chain uses TRBV19 with TRBJ2-1, with TRBD2 identical over 7 bases. V dropped 5 bases and J dropped 4; count of bases not matched to a gene: 14. The CDR3 has 17 amino acids. Germline V gives CDR1 LNHDA, CDR2 SQIVND (reference sequence). Looking up the rest from reference TRBV19 and TRBJ2-1 gives the full variable domain: DGGITQSPKYLFRKEGQNVTLSCEQNLNHDAMYWYRQDPGQGLRLIYYSQIVNDFQKGDIAEGYSVSREKKESFPLTVTSAQKNPTAFYLCASSRWLGRGRYNEQFFGPGTRLTVL.

The sample holds one count of this clone. The rearrangement links TRBV5-1 to TRBJ1-3; no definite D call. V was clipped by 8 bases and J by 4 bases, with 10 bases between them. Looked up from germline, CDR1 is SGHRS and CDR2 is YFSETQ. CDR3 length: 12 amino acids. Here the CDR3 reads CASECRGNTIYF. Written as DNA, the CDR3 is TGCGCCAGTGAATGCCGGGGAAACACCATATATTTT.

This chain connects TRBV6-5 to TRBJ2-1; D not resolved. The V gene's germline CDR1 is MNHEY and CDR2 SVGAGI. The CDR3 spans 11 residues. Deletions cut 6 bases from V and 6 bases from J, with 6 bases between. The CDR3 DNA sequence: TGTGCCAGCAGCCTCCTCAATGAGCAGTTCTTC. Translated: CASSLLNEQFF.

This chain connects TRBV29-1 to TRBJ2-7, with TRBD1 matching over 9 bases. The germline V gene has CDR1 SQVTM and CDR2 ANQGSEA. Trimming took 7 bases from V and 4 from J; bases not matched to a gene: 5. The CDR3 runs 12 residues. The CDR3 spells CSAGDRVYEQYF. In nucleotides, the CDR3 is TGCAGCGCCGGGGACAGGGTGTACGAGCAGTACTTC.

This clone showed up just a few times. The V call is TRBV5-6, the J call TRBJ1-5; possibly TRBD1 for D (6 bases). CDR3 length: 15 residues. Germline V gives CDR1 SGHDT, CDR2 YYEEEE. V was pared by 0 bases and J by 5 bases, with 12 bases between. CDR3 DNA: TGTGCCAGCAGCTTGGGGCAGGGGACCTATCAGCCCCAGCATTTT. Its translation is CASSLGQGTYQPQHF.

CDR3: CASRPTGTDNNEQFF. CDR3 coding DNA: TGTGCCAGCAGACCAACCGGGACAGACAACAATGAGCAGTTCTTC. The chain has TRBV28 and TRBJ2-1, with 7 bases lining up with TRBD1. This CDR3 spans 15 amino acids. V lost 6 bases and J lost 5; bases outside the gene matches: 10. The germline gives CDR1 MDHEN, CDR2 SYDVKM.

Concerning this clone: Other DNA sequences within the sample encode an identical CDR3. The V call is TRBV4-3, the J call TRBJ2-7; D is undetermined. V was shortened by 0 bases and J by 1 base, with 7 bases between the two germline ends. Germline CDR1 reads LGHNA; CDR2 reads YSLEER. The CDR3 contains 14 residues. CDR3 region: CASSQDRLSYEQYF. The CDR3 DNA reads TGCGCCAGCAGCCAAGATCGACTTTCCTACGAGCAGTACTTC.

This clone was detected only once. V is TRBV7-8 and J is TRBJ2-3, with D maybe TRBD1 (5 bases). V lost 8 bases and J lost 2, with 14 bases in between. From germline, CDR1 is SGHVS and CDR2 FQNEAQ. The CDR3 has 14 amino acids. The CDR3 spells CASGQRPATDTQYF. The CDR3 DNA reads as TGTGCCAGCGGACAAAGGCCCGCCACAGATACGCAGTATTTT.

The rearrangement links TRBV19 to TRBJ2-1, with 9 bases that match TRBD2. Losses at the gene ends were 2 bases for V and 7 bases for J; bases not matched to a gene: 6. This CDR3 contains 15 residues. Per germline, CDR1 LNHDA and CDR2 SQIVND (reference sequence). The chain's CDR3 is CASSIMRGGYNEQFF. The CDR3 DNA follows: TGTGCCAGTAGTATAATGCGGGGGGGGTATAATGAGCAGTTCTTC.

This clone turned up a few times. J is TRBJ1-1 and V is TRBV7-3; perhaps TRBD1 as D (5 bases). The V gene's germline CDR1 is SGHTA and CDR2 FQGTGA. This CDR3 spans 13 amino acids. Trimming stripped 5 bases from V and 4 bases from J, with 11 bases between. The CDR3 region is CASSAGWGTEAFF. The CDR3 DNA sequence: TGTGCCAGCAGCGCAGGGTGGGGCACTGAAGCTTTCTTT.

The table lists this clone with a few counts. V gene TRBV7-9 combines with J gene TRBJ1-4; unclear D gene. The germline V gene encodes CDR1 SEHNR and CDR2 FQNEAQ (reference sequence). Trimming cost V 4 bases and J 0 bases, with 9 bases left between them. This CDR3 comprises 15 residues. The CDR3 DNA is TGTGCCAGCAGCTCCCTTAGTACAACTAATGAAAAACTGTTTTTT. It encodes CASSSLSTTNEKLFF.